Listed below are T cell receptor beta chains from one sample, sequenced in a study of human T cells and chemical hapten exposure. TCRdb ran MiXCR on the RACE reads and lists one entry per CDR3 protein. The sample holds a few hundred thousand distinct CDR3 sequences, over 6% seen once. This material consisted of whole blood, taken in connection with sensitization to the hapten diphenylcyclopropenone (DPC). Every receptor here comes from a woman between 18 and 29 years old with alopecia areata. Some clones in this sample may be carry-over from other donors' samples. The CDR3 runs from the conserved cysteine through the conserved F or W. D genes are given only for firm matches. Some rows have no size entry. The others give once, few or many, or a class for an expanded clone.

V gene	clone size	J gene	D gene	CDR3 protein	CDR3 DNA
TRBV6-5	many	TRBJ1-1	.	CASSEKQGQYAEAFF	TGTGCCAGTTCCGAGAAGCAGGGGCAGTACGCTGAAGCTTTCTTT
TRBV7-9	many	TRBJ2-3	.	CASSPIRWSTDTQYF	TGTGCCAGCAGCCCGATCCGGTGGAGCACAGATACGCAGTATTTT
TRBV18	.	TRBJ2-5	.	CASSPSRENRETQYF	TGTGCCAGCTCACCCAGCAGGGAGAACCGTGAGACCCAGTACTTC
TRBV12-3/TRBV12-4	many	TRBJ2-7	TRBD2	CASSLGQRGGSYEQYF	TGTGCCAGCAGTCTCGGTCAGCGGGGGGGGTCCTACGAGCAGTACTTC
TRBV13	.	TRBJ2-6	TRBD1	CASSGGTGLSGANVLTF	TGTGCCAGCAGCGGAGGGACAGGCCTCTCTGGGGCCAACGTCCTGACTTTC
TRBV20-1	many	TRBJ1-2	TRBD1	CSADPRGQGARVYGYTF	TGCAGTGCTGACCCCCGAGGACAGGGGGCGCGAGTTTATGGCTACACCTTC
TRBV29-1	.	TRBJ1-2	.	CSSSLGYTF	TGCAGCTCCTCTCTTGGCTACACCTTC
TRBV6-1	many	TRBJ1-6	.	CASSDGRSWGVSPLHF	TGTGCCAGCAGTGACGGACGGTCTTGGGGGGTTTCACCCCTCCACTTT
TRBV29-1	many	TRBJ1-5	TRBD1	CSVQEPGQGHQPQHF	TGCAGCGTTCAAGAGCCGGGACAGGGGCATCAGCCCCAGCATTTT
TRBV6-2/TRBV6-3	.	TRBJ1-6	.	CASSVLGSGNSPLHF	TGTGCCAGCAGCGTTCTGGGATCCGGGAATTCACCCCTCCACTTT
TRBV5-1	few	TRBJ1-2	TRBD1	CASVRDSSVMEGYTF	TGCGCCAGCGTCCGGGACAGCTCCGTAATGGAGGGCTACACCTTC
TRBV28	.	TRBJ1-2	TRBD1	CASRSGQVDYGYTF	TGTGCCAGCAGATCCGGACAGGTGGACTATGGCTACACCTTC
TRBV18	many	TRBJ1-5	.	CASSPGGWQPQHF	TGTGCCAGCTCCCCGGGAGGGTGGCAGCCCCAGCATTTT
TRBV20-1	many	TRBJ1-5	.	CSAREGPINQPQHF	TGCAGTGCTAGGGAAGGACCGATCAATCAGCCCCAGCATTTT
TRBV14	.	TRBJ1-1	.	CASSQDTGEEAFF	TGTGCCAGCAGCCAAGATACGGGAGAGGAAGCTTTCTTT
TRBV6-5	.	TRBJ2-3	TRBD2	CASSYSPTSGGTDTQYF	TGTGCCAGCAGTTACTCACCGACTAGCGGGGGCACAGATACGCAGTATTTT
TRBV2	few	TRBJ2-7	TRBD2	CASSGERGLNDEQYF	TGTGCCAGCAGCGGGGAGCGGGGACTGAACGACGAGCAGTACTTC
TRBV7-6	.	TRBJ2-3	TRBD2	CASSLGTGGGLPYTVTQYF	TGTGCCAGCAGCTTAGGGACCGGCGGGGGGCTCCCTTACACAGTTACGCAGTATTTT
TRBV4-3	medium-sized	TRBJ1-1	.	CASSQDFPLTGGGNTEAFF	TGCGCCAGCAGCCAAGATTTTCCCCTCACTGGGGGCGGGAACACTGAAGCTTTCTTT
TRBV6-5	many	TRBJ2-3	.	CASSYSRGGLYTQYF	TGTGCCAGCAGTTACTCAAGGGGGGGTTTGTATACGCAGTATTTT
TRBV12-5	many	TRBJ1-3	.	CASGFGIGNTIYF	TGTGCTAGTGGTTTTGGGATCGGAAACACCATATATTTT
TRBV2	few	TRBJ2-3	TRBD1	CASLWTGPDTQYF	TGTGCCAGCTTATGGACAGGACCAGATACGCAGTATTTT
TRBV7-6	few	TRBJ1-2	TRBD1	CASSRVSGGSGYGYTF	TGTGCCAGCAGCCGAGTTTCAGGGGGCTCCGGCTATGGCTACACCTTC
TRBV12-3/TRBV12-4	.	TRBJ2-7	.	CASSSFAYEQYF	TGTGCCAGCAGTTCGTTTGCCTACGAGCAGTACTTC
TRBV18	.	TRBJ1-2	.	CASSPHRTATNYGYTF	TGTGCCAGCTCACCACATCGGACAGCTACTAACTATGGCTACACCTTC
TRBV7-9	many	TRBJ1-5	.	CASSVSGFPNQPQHF	TGTGCCAGCAGCGTTTCAGGTTTCCCCAATCAGCCCCAGCATTTT
TRBV4-3	many	TRBJ1-2	TRBD1	CASSQFRDRGPGTF	TGCGCCAGCAGCCAGTTCCGGGACAGGGGGCCCGGCACCTTC
TRBV5-1	many	TRBJ2-4	TRBD2	CASSLGNLAGGPNIQYF	TGCGCCAGCAGCTTGGGTAATCTAGCGGGGGGCCCGAACATTCAGTACTTC
TRBV6-1	few	TRBJ1-3	.	CASRKTAAASGNTIYF	TGTGCCAGCAGAAAGACAGCTGCCGCCTCTGGAAACACCATATATTTT
TRBV10-3	many	TRBJ1-2	TRBD1	CAIRGGQGDRWDGYTF	TGTGCCATCAGGGGGGGACAGGGAGACCGTTGGGATGGCTACACCTTC
TRBV5-4	few	TRBJ2-3	TRBD2	CASSLDGGAEYTQYF	TGTGCCAGCAGCTTGGACGGGGGGGCCGAATATACGCAGTATTTT
TRBV28	.	TRBJ2-5	.	CASRFPYQETQYF	TGTGCCAGCAGGTTCCCGTACCAAGAGACCCAGTACTTC
TRBV12-3/TRBV12-4	many	TRBJ1-1	.	CASTYSAFEAFF	TGTGCCAGCACCTACAGTGCGTTTGAAGCTTTCTTT
TRBV12-5	few	TRBJ2-3	.	CASGLVGDFGDTQYF	TGTGCTAGTGGTTTGGTGGGAGACTTCGGGGATACGCAGTATTTT
TRBV20-1	.	TRBJ2-1	TRBD1	CSAIQGAEQFF	TGCAGTGCGATCCAGGGGGCTGAGCAGTTCTTC
TRBV5-4	.	TRBJ2-3	.	CASSSSLSTDSQYF	TGTGCCAGCAGTTCTTCCCTAAGCACAGATTCGCAGTATTTT
TRBV5-1	few	TRBJ1-3	.	CASSLVMGGNTIYF	TGCGCCAGCAGCTTGGTTATGGGAGGAAACACCATATATTTT
TRBV12-3/TRBV12-4	many	TRBJ1-2	.	CASRFGQAYGYTF	TGTGCCAGCAGGTTCGGGCAGGCGTATGGCTACACCTTC
TRBV3-1	.	TRBJ2-6	.	CASSQESGANVLTF	TGTGCCAGCAGCCAAGAATCTGGGGCCAACGTCCTGACTTTC
TRBV3-1	few	TRBJ2-4	.	CASSQGANIPKNIQYF	TGTGCCAGCAGCCAAGGGGCCAACATACCCAAAAACATTCAGTACTTC
TRBV11-2	many	TRBJ2-3	.	CASSLGGTQYF	TGTGCCAGCAGCTTAGGGGGTACGCAGTATTTT
TRBV28	few	TRBJ2-1	.	CASSGASSYNEQFF	TGTGCCAGCAGTGGAGCGAGCTCCTACAATGAGCAGTTCTTC
TRBV4-3	.	TRBJ2-6	.	CASRPTDSGANVLTF	TGCGCCAGCAGACCGACAGACTCTGGGGCCAACGTCCTGACTTTC
TRBV20-1	few	TRBJ1-1	.	CSARSPQGITEAFF	TGCAGTGCTAGAAGTCCACAGGGTATCACTGAAGCTTTCTTT
TRBV6-5	few	TRBJ2-5	.	CASSPQGLAETQYF	TGTGCCAGCAGCCCCCAGGGTTTAGCAGAGACCCAGTACTTC
TRBV19	few	TRBJ1-5	.	CASSITGGSNQPQHF	TGTGCCAGTAGTATAACAGGTGGGAGCAATCAGCCCCAGCATTTT
TRBV3-1	many	TRBJ1-5	.	CASSQGSWQPQHF	TGTGCCAGCAGCCAAGGGTCGTGGCAGCCCCAGCATTTT
TRBV6-2/TRBV6-3	many	TRBJ2-3	TRBD2	CASSFGLAGSVTDTQYF	TGTGCCAGCAGCTTCGGACTAGCGGGTTCGGTCACAGATACGCAGTATTTT
TRBV19	few	TRBJ2-5	TRBD1	CASSIGTGAVETQYF	TGTGCCAGTAGTATTGGGACAGGGGCTGTAGAGACCCAGTACTTC
TRBV28	.	TRBJ1-5	TRBD1	CASSLLTGDNQPQHF	TGTGCCAGCAGTTTACTAACAGGGGACAATCAGCCCCAGCATTTT
TRBV7-9	many	TRBJ1-1	TRBD1	CASSSYVTGRGTEAFF	TGTGCCAGCAGCTCCTATGTGACAGGGCGGGGCACTGAAGCTTTCTTT
TRBV14	few	TRBJ2-7	.	CASSQVAGYEQYF	TGTGCCAGCAGCCAAGTAGCAGGCTACGAGCAGTACTTC